One and the same sample provided the 25 T cell receptor beta chains below, sequenced in a study of OX40 agonist ivuxolimab in advanced cancers. The assay was immunoSEQ multiplex PCR, and TCRdb's table has in-frame clones only and misses some. Among 50,000 to 70,000 clones listed, 85% to 90% were seen once. The material was CD4+ or CD8+ T cells sorted from blood, obtained in a trial of the OX40 agonist ivuxolimab. Receptors were obtained from an adult with an advanced solid tumor such as melanoma, head and neck, liver or kidney cancer.

CDR3 loop: CAIRASGSRPLYNEQFF. The CDR3 DNA follows: TGTGCCATCAGGGCTAGCGGGAGTAGGCCCCTGTACAATGAGCAGTTCTTC. The chain links TRBV10-3 to TRBJ2-1; 10 positions match TRBD2. V trimming: 6 bases; J trimming: 4 bases; junction bases outside the gene matches: 12. The germline V gene encodes CDR1 ENHRY and CDR2 SYGVKD. This CDR3 comprises 17 residues.

This clone has only a few counts. The genes are TRBV11-2 and TRBJ1-5; 8 bases are shared with TRBD1. The CDR3 length is 14 residues. After removal of 5 bases from V and 2 bases from J, the junction contained 2 bases not matched to a gene. Germline CDR1 SGHAT, CDR2 FQNNGV. CDR3 residues: CASSQGQGNQPQHF. CDR3 nucleotide sequence: TGTGCCAGCAGCCAGGGACAGGGCAATCAGCCCCAGCATTTT.

This chain joins TRBV30 and TRBJ1-3; 9 bases map to TRBD1. The germline V gene encodes CDR1 GTSNPN and CDR2 SVGIG (reference sequence). CDR3 length: 17 amino acids. J was trimmed by 0 bases and V by 3 bases; bases with no gene match: 9. CDR3 bases: TGTGCCTGGAGGCCGGGACAGGGCTTACGCTCTGGAAACACCATATATTTT. Encoded protein: CAWRPGQGLRSGNTIYF. Full variable domain (missing parts from reference TRBV30 and TRBJ1-3): SQTIHQWPATLVQPVGSPLSLECTVEGTSNPNLYWYRQAAGRGLQLLFYSVGIGQISSEVPQNLSASRPQDRQFILSSKKLLLSDSGFYLCAWRPGQGLRSGNTIYFGEGSWLTVV.

The gene calls are TRBV9 and TRBJ2-7; D is unclear. The germline gives CDR1 SGDLS, CDR2 YYNGEE. The CDR3 sequence is 15 residues long. Trimming took off 1 base at V and 2 bases at J, with 13 bases between the two ends. The CDR3 coding sequence is TGTGCCAGCAGCGTAAACTTACCTCGGACCTACGAGCAGTACTTC. This gives the protein CASSVNLPRTYEQYF.

V is TRBV7-8 and J is TRBJ1-1; unclear D gene. The ends were cut back, 1 base at V and 1 base at J, with 4 bases in the middle. The CDR3 covers 13 residues. The germline CDR1 and CDR2 sequences are SGHVS and FQNEAQ. CDR3 region: CASSLVQNTEAFF. CDR3 coding DNA: TGTGCCAGCAGCTTAGTACAGAACACTGAAGCTTTCTTT.

This rearrangement joins TRBV5-1 to TRBJ2-1; 7 bases map to TRBD2. After removal of 4 bases from V and 4 bases from J, the junction contained 5 bases not matched to a gene. This CDR3 has 14 amino acids. Germline CDR1 reads SGHRS; CDR2 reads YFSETQ. The CDR3 loop is CASSTGTIYNEQFF. The DNA for the CDR3 is TGCGCCAGCAGCACCGGGACTATATACAATGAGCAGTTCTTC.

The chain is built from TRBV30 and TRBJ2-1; D unresolved. The germline gives CDR1 GTSNPN, CDR2 SVGIG (reference sequence). This CDR3 is 13 amino acids long. The ends were cut back, 3 bases at V and 2 bases at J, with 8 bases in the middle. CDR3 residues: CAWSAGTYNEQFF. The DNA of the CDR3 is TGTGCCTGGAGCGCAGGCACCTACAATGAGCAGTTCTTC.

The chain combines TRBV6-1 with TRBJ2-3, with D perhaps TRBD1 (6 bases). V lost 2 bases, J lost 4 bases, and 13 bases lay in between. The CDR3 consists of 15 residues. The germline CDR1 and CDR2 sequences are MNHNS and SASEGT. The CDR3 nucleotides read TGTGCCAGCAGTGAATCCAGGGGCGGTCCAGATACGCAGTATTTT. Residues: CASSESRGGPDTQYF.

The chain combines TRBV6-6 with TRBJ1-1; 8 positions match TRBD1. The CDR3 length is 16 residues. Unmatched junction bases numbered 13, after V lost 5 bases and J lost 5 bases. Germline CDR1 is MNHNY and CDR2 is SVGAGI (reference sequence). The CDR3 DNA is TGTGCCAGCAGTCCCCATCAGGGGACAGGAGTAACTGAAGCTTTCTTT. It translates to CASSPHQGTGVTEAFF.

V gene TRBV7-2 combines with J gene TRBJ2-7, with 9 nucleotides matching TRBD2. This CDR3 has 13 residues. In germline, CDR1 is SGHTA, CDR2 FQGNSA. J gave up 5 bases and V 8 bases, and 7 bases lay outside the gene matches. CDR3 in amino acids: CASSGRLADEQYF. The CDR3 DNA sequence: TGTGCCAGCTCCGGTAGACTAGCGGACGAGCAGTACTTC.

The chain carries TRBV5-6 and TRBJ1-4; D perhaps matches TRBD1 (6 bases). The germline V gene has CDR1 SGHDT and CDR2 YYEEEE. The CDR3 is 15 residues long. With 0 bases removed from V and 6 bases from J, the gap between germline ends came to 12 bases. CDR3 sequence: CASSLVGGADEKLFF. CDR3 DNA: TGTGCCAGCAGCTTGGTGGGGGGCGCGGATGAAAAACTGTTTTTT.

V gene TRBV5-4 combines with J gene TRBJ2-2, with unresolved D. Trimming shortened V by 3 bases and J by 4 bases, and 10 bases separated the two germline ends. Germline V lookup: CDR1 SGHNT, CDR2 YYREEE (reference sequence). The CDR3 is 14 amino acids. The CDR3 bases are TGTGCCAGCAGCTCGACTTATACCACCGGGGAGCTGTTTTTT. Its translation: CASSSTYTTGELFF.

This chain uses TRBV10-3 with TRBJ2-7, with TRBD1 as a possible D gene (6 bases). The CDR3 consists of 14 residues. Trimming left V 2 bases short and J 5 bases short, with 13 bases between. Germline assignment: CDR1 ENHRY and CDR2 SYGVKD. The CDR3 region has the DNA TGTGCCATCAGTGAGCGTACAGGGTTCCACGAGCAGTACTTC. Its translation is CAISERTGFHEQYF.

Only a few counts were recorded for this clone. V and J are TRBV2 and TRBJ1-6; 7 positions match TRBD1. V trimming: 6 bases; J trimming: 7 bases; junction bases outside the gene matches: 6. Germline-derived CDR1 and CDR2 are SNHLY and FYNNEI. CDR3 size: 14 residues. Here the CDR3 reads CASRPGQFNSPLHF. The CDR3, as DNA: TGTGCCAGCAGACCGGGACAGTTCAATTCACCCCTCCACTTT.

The V call is TRBV5-1, the J call TRBJ2-7; unclear D gene. V was shortened by 0 bases and J by 6 bases, with 13 bases between the two germline ends. Germline V gene lookup returns CDR1 SGHRS and CDR2 YFSETQ. The CDR3 is 14 residues long. The CDR3 coding sequence is TGCGCCAGCAGCTTGGCTCTTCCTCTATCCGAGCAGTACTTC. Translated, it gives CASSLALPLSEQYF.

The genes are TRBV5-4 and TRBJ1-2; D remains unclear. CDR1 and CDR2 (germline): SGHNT, YYREEE (reference sequence). The CDR3 length is 14 residues. Trimming removed 3 bases at V and 8 bases at J, with 17 bases between. Written as DNA, the CDR3 is TGTGCCAGCAGCTCCCCCCCAGCGGGAGAGGGCTACACCTTC. Protein: CASSSPPAGEGYTF. Complete variable domain (other parts from reference TRBV5-4 and TRBJ1-2): ETGVTQSPTHLIKTRGQQVTLRCSSQSGHNTVSWYQQALGQGPQFIFQYYREEENGRGNFPPRFSGLQFPNYSSELNVNALELDDSALYLCASSSPPAGEGYTFGSGTRLTVV.

The chain combines TRBV28 with TRBJ2-7; D is ambiguous. This CDR3 is 12 amino acids long. CDR1 and CDR2 from the germline V gene are MDHEN and SYDVKM. The V end lost 1 base, the J end lost 2 bases, and 3 bases lay between the germline ends. The CDR3 region has the DNA TGTGCCAGCAGTTTATACACCTACGAGCAGTACTTC. Protein: CASSLYTYEQYF.

This clone has more than one count but fewer than ten. The V and J genes are TRBV27 and TRBJ1-6; no reliable D call. The CDR3 length is 14 residues. Per the germline V gene, CDR1 is MNHEY and CDR2 is SMNVEV (reference sequence). Trimming removed 6 bases at V and 0 bases at J, with 6 bases between. As DNA, the CDR3 is TGTGCCAGCAGATTTAGCTCCTATAATTCACCCCTCCACTTT. Encoded protein: CASRFSSYNSPLHF.

This clone has more than one count but fewer than ten. The rearrangement links TRBV7-2 to TRBJ2-1; D may be TRBD2 (6 bases). CDR1 and CDR2 from the germline V gene are SGHTA and FQGNSA. This CDR3 is built from 15 residues. V was shortened by 0 bases and J by 5 bases, with 11 bases between the two germline ends. CDR3 DNA: TGTGCCAGCAGCTTAGCTGCTAGCGTCCACAATGAGCAGTTCTTC. It translates to CASSLAASVHNEQFF.

In its sample, this clone was seen once. The rearrangement joins TRBV27 to TRBJ2-3; D ambiguous. V was clipped by 2 bases and J by 3 bases, with 6 bases between them. Germline V gene lookup returns CDR1 MNHEY and CDR2 SMNVEV (reference sequence). The CDR3 runs to 13 residues. The CDR3 loop reads CASSLAGTDTQYF. The CDR3 DNA reads as TGTGCCAGCAGTTTAGCCGGAACAGATACGCAGTATTTT.

The V gene is TRBV11-3, the J gene TRBJ2-1; 7 bases agree with TRBD1. The ends lost 1 base at V and 5 bases at J; junction bases unmatched: 5. Germline V gene sequence: CDR1 SGHNT, CDR2 YENEEA. The CDR3 is made up of 15 amino acids. The CDR3 DNA follows: TGTGCCAGCAGCTTAGGGGGTGACAGGGACAATGAGCAGTTCTTC. Its translation is CASSLGGDRDNEQFF.

The chain uses TRBV5-4 and TRBJ1-2; 7 nucleotides agree with TRBD1. With V trimmed by 4 bases and J by 6 bases, 9 bases remained unmatched. Germline-derived CDR1 and CDR2 are SGHNT and YYREEE (reference sequence). The CDR3 consists of 14 residues. CDR3 DNA sequence: TGTGCCAGCAGCCGAAAACAGGGGAGGCATGGCTACACCTTC. It codes for CASSRKQGRHGYTF.

The rearrangement joins TRBV7-2 to TRBJ2-1; 10 nucleotides line up with TRBD2. CDR1 is SGHTA and CDR2 is FQGNSA in the germline V gene. Trimming at V came to 0 bases and at J to 6 bases, leaving 2 bases not matched to a gene. This CDR3 has 15 amino acids. The CDR3 reads CASSLASGGFNEQFF. In DNA, the CDR3 is TGTGCCAGCAGCTTAGCTAGCGGGGGGTTCAATGAGCAGTTCTTC.

For the CDR3, the DNA is TGTGCCAGCAGTTACTCGATAACTGGAAACACCATATATTTT. This sequence encodes CASSYSITGNTIYF. The rearrangement joins TRBV6-5 to TRBJ1-3; no definite D call. V gave up 0 bases and J gave up 2 bases, with 5 bases separating them. The length of the CDR3 is 14 residues. Germline values: CDR1 MNHEY, CDR2 SVGAGI.

This clone was counted once. The chain combines TRBV10-2 with TRBJ1-5, with 9 bases fitting TRBD1. Germline V gives CDR1 WSHSY, CDR2 SAAADI. The CDR3 runs to 14 residues. Germline trimming cut 10 bases from V and 5 bases from J; bases unmatched to any gene: 9. This CDR3 reads CATSDRGGDQPQHF. CDR3 bases: TGCGCCACCTCGGACAGGGGAGGAGATCAGCCCCAGCATTTT.